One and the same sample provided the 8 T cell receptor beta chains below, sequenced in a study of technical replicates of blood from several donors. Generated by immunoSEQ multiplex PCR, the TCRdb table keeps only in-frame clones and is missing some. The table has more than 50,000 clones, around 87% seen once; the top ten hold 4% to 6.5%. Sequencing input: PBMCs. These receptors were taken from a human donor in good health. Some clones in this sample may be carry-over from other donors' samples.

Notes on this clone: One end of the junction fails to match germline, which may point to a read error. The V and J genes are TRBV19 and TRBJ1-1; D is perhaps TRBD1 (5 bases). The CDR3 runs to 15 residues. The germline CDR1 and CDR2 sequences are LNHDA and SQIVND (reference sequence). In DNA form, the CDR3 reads TGTACCAGTAGTCCGAGACAGCTACAGAACACTGAAGCTTTCTTT. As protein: CTSSPRQLQNTEAFF.

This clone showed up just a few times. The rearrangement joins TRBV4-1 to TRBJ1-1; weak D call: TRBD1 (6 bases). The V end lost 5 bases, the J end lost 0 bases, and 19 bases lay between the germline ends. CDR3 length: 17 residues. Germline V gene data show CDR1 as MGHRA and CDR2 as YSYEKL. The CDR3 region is CASSFFLKRDMNTEAFF. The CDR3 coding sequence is TGCGCCAGCAGCTTCTTCCTTAAGAGGGACATGAACACTGAAGCTTTCTTT.

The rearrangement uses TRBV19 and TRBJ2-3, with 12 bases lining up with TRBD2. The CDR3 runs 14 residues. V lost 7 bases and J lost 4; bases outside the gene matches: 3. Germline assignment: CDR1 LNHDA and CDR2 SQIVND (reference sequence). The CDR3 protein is CASKTSGSSDTQYF. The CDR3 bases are TGTGCCAGTAAGACTAGCGGGAGTTCAGATACGCAGTATTTT.

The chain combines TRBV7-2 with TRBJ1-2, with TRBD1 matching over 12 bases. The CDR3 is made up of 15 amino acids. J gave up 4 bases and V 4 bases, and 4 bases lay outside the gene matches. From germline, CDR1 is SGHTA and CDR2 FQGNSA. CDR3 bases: TGTGCCAGCAGCTCGGGACAGGGGGCCAGCTATGGCTACACCTTC. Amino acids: CASSSGQGASYGYTF.

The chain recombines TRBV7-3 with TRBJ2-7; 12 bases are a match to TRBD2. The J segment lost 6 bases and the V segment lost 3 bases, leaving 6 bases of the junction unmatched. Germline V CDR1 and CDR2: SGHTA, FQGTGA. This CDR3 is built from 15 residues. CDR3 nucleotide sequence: TGTGCCAGCAGCTTTGATGGGACTAGCGGGTTCGAGCAGTACTTC. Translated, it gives CASSFDGTSGFEQYF.

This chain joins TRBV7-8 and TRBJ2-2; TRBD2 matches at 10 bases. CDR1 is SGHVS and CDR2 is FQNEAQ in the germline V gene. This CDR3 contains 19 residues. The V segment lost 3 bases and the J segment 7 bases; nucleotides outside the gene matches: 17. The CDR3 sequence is CASSLEIRNQRGGIGELFF. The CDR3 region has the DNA TGTGCCAGCAGCTTGGAAATCAGGAACCAGCGGGGGGGAATCGGGGAGCTGTTTTTT.

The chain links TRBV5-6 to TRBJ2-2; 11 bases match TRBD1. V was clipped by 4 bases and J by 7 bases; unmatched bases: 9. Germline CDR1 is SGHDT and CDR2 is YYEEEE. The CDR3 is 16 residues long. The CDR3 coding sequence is TGTGCCAGCAGCCAGGACAGGGGGCTGGTTCGCGGGGAGCTGTTTTTT. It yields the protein CASSQDRGLVRGELFF. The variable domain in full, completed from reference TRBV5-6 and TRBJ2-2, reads DAGVTQSPTHLIKTRGQQVTLRCSPKSGHDTVSWYQQALGQGPQFIFQYYEEEERQRGNFPDRFSGHQFPNYSSELNVNALLLGDSALYLCASSQDRGLVRGELFFGEGSRLTVL.

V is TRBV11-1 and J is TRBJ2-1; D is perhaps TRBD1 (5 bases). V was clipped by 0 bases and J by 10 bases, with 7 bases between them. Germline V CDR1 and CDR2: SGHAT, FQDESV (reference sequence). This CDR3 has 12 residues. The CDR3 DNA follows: TGTGCCAGCAGCTTAGCGGGGCAAGAGCAGTTCTTC. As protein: CASSLAGQEQFF.